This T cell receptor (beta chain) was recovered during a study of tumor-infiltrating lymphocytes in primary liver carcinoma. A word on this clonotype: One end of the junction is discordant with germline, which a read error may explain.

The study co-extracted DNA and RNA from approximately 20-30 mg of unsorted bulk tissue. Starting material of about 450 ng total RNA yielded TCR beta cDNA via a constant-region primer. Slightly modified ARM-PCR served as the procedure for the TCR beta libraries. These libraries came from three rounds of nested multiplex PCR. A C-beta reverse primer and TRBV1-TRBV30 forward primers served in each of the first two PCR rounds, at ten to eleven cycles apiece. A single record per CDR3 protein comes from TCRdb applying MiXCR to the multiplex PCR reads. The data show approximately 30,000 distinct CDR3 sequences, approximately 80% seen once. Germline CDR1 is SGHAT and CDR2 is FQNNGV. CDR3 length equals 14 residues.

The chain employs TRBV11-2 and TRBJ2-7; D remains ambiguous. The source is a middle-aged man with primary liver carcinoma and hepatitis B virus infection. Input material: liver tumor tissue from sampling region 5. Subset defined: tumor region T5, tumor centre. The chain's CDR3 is CASSLVIGGYKQYF. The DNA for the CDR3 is TGCGCCAGCAGCTTAGTTATAGGCGGTTACAAGCAGTACTTC.